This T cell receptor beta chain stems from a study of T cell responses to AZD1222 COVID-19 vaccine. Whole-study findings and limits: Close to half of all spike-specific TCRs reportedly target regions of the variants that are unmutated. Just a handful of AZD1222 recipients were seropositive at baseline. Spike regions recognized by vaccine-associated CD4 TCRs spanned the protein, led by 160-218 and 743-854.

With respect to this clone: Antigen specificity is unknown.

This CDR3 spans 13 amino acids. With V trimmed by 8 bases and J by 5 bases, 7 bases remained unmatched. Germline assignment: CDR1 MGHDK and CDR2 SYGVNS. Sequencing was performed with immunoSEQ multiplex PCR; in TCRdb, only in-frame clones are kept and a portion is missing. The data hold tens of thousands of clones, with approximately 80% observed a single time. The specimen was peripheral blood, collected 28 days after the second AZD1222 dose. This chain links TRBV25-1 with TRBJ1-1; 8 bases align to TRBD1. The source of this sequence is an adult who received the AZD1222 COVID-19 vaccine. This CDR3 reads CASQGARGTEAFF. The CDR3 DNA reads TGTGCCAGCCAGGGGGCCCGGGGGACTGAAGCTTTCTTT. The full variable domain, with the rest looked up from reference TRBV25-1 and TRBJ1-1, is EADIYQTPRYLVIGTGKKITLECSQTMGHDKMYWYQQDPGMELHLIHYSYGVNSTEKGDLSSESTVSRIRTEHFPLTLESARPSHTSQYLCASQGARGTEAFFGQGTRLTVV.